This T cell receptor beta chain comes out of a study of cytomegalovirus exposure and HLA in healthy donors (dated by TCRdb to between 2016 and 2019). Turning to the overall study: An earlier analysis of some 600 of the donors reported approximately 300 Gb of sequence data and 95 million to 140 million unique TCR beta sequences obtained from roughly 170 million T cells. The number of donors typed differed by locus, with roughly 629-640 for A, B, C, DRB1 and DQB1, roughly 520 for DQA1, about 610 for DPA1, and under 490 for DPB1. Of the approximately 400 genotyped donors, approximately 82% fell in the genetic ancestry cluster associated with self-reported Caucasian donors. A later genetic analysis used genome-wide SNP genotypes for about 55% of the 666 donors, treating that subset as a discovery cohort. All discovery cohort repertoires had been generated on a single sequencing platform. To predict cytomegalovirus infection status, the study combined high-throughput TCR immunosequencing, statistical association of individual TCRs with disease status, and machine learning. Besides the first cohort of around 670 subjects, a separate validation cohort made up of 120 different subjects was used. HLA typing included class I and class II loci at four-digit resolution. Rather than drawing on any new phenotypic data, the later analysis identified candidate immune exposures from TCR beta sequences and the way those sequences occurred across donors. Roughly 5 DR-DQ haplotypes were handled as single units for association and clustering, since linkage in the cohort was strong. On average, around 240,000 unique TCR beta nucleotide sequences were sequenced per donor among 398 genotyped donors of the cohort, with around 19% of those sequences being non-productive. Using immunosequencing, the study profiled T cell repertoires from about 620 subjects and related those repertoires to cytomegalovirus serostatus. Donor age, sex, ethnicity and CMV serostatus were compiled alongside the repertoire data. An earlier analysis of some 500 of the donors used high-throughput TCR beta sequencing to judge whether each TCR beta V gene segment behaved as functional or pseudogenic. About 320 gigabases of sequencing data and approximately 85 million unique TCR sequences were included in an early release covering several hundred HLA-typed donors. A later analysis re-analyzed previously published TCR beta repertoires from roughly 600 donors and added high-resolution HLA genotyping to study TCR occurrence patterns. The study aimed to test whether signatures of past pathogen exposure could be identified by cataloging public T cell receptors.

The CDR3, cysteine through phenylalanine, is 17 amino acids long. Only the CDR3 region is kept as DNA, spanning 51 bases read in frame from base 1. Sequences MNHNS (CDR1) and SASEGT (CDR2) are obtained from the germline V gene. The V end gives up 0 bases and the J end 10 bases, leaving 14 bases in the junction not matched to a gene. The library came from the immunoSEQ multiplex PCR assay. The multiplex PCR relied on a mix of 60 forward primers for TCR Vbeta segments and 13 reverse primers for TCR Jbeta segments. A multiplex PCR assay on genomic DNA amplified the CDR3 region of rearranged TCR beta genes. The Illumina HiSeq System was used to sequence the amplified TCR beta libraries as 87-base-pair reads. In the original analysis: A later analysis counted about 82 million unique TCR beta chains across the 550 to 750 repertoires, and roughly 10 million of these chains were shared by at least two donors. To remove PCR and sequencing errors, raw reads were error-corrected and collapsed into unique sequences using a nearest-neighbor algorithm that merged closely related sequences. V, D and J gene segments were assigned by aligning CDR3 sequences to IMGT reference sequences. For a sequence to be retained, at least a six-nucleotide match to both a V gene segment and a J gene segment was required. A rearrangement was called productive if the CDR3 had no stop codons and remained in frame with V and J, and every other rearrangement was called non-productive. CDR3 was defined by IMGT convention, running from the second conserved V-encoded cysteine to the conserved J-encoded phenylalanine. The earlier analysis of more than 450 of the donors excluded sequences that lacked an unambiguous match to a single V gene segment. In an earlier analysis of roughly 600 of the donors, a V segment was called functional when productive rearrangements were above 56.7%, and segregating when the standard deviation between donors exceeded 5%. A statistical classification framework was developed to diagnose cytomegalovirus status using the catalog of TCR beta chain sequences. In a later analysis, TCR nucleotide sequences were compared against IMGT/GENE-DB human TR gene sequences so that V and J genes could be assigned. A later analysis assigned CDR3 sequences and most-parsimonious VDJ recombination scenarios with the TCRdist pipeline. A later analysis defined each TCR beta chain by its CDR3 amino acid sequence plus V-gene family, and excluded reads lacking a unique V-gene family. As a way to deal with suspected cross-contamination and a sequencing artifact, a later analysis dropped roughly 600 nucleotide sequences that were highly shared and had low generation probability. For each public chain, a later analysis derived a clonal expansion index from normalized ranks of inferred template counts within each repertoire. In a later analysis, generation probabilities were computed using a VDJ recombination model fitted to out-of-frame rearrangements, and the results were checked against IGoR. Hypergeometric tests were used in a later analysis to score TCR-TCR, TCR-HLA and TCR-CMV co-occurrence, with a repertoire-size bias correction applied to the TCR pairs. To estimate false discovery rates, a later analysis permuted the HLA or CMV assignments 20 times. A later analysis grouped co-occurring TCRs with DBSCAN, adding TCRdist sequence similarity when clustering within HLA-allele-positive subsets. Repertoires with fewer than 30,000 or more than 120,000 public chains were left out of co-occurrence clustering, as were about five repertoires with anomalous nucleotide sharing. Sourced from immuneACCESS, this table was stored by TCRdb with only in-frame sequences that have V and J called. A share of the clones is absent; for the studies checked, an unresolved V gene accounts for under half, and the remainder has no known explanation. V, J and clone size are those of that table, while D and trimming were read from the DNA. The sample yields some 110,000 clones; around 83% were counted once. The ten top clones hold roughly 20% of the sample.

Study-wide conclusions, independent of this receptor: For the cohort, immune exposure information was limited to CMV serostatus. A further reported finding was that TCR beta sequences accurately predicted the HLA-A and HLA-B alleles for most subjects in the first cohort. Correlated functional status among segregating V segments might be attributable to linkage disequilibrium, but an unknown experimental factor could not be ruled out. A later genetic analysis reported fewer N-insertions in productive TCRs among donors in an Asian-associated ancestry cluster than the approximately 700-donor mean. Cytomegalovirus status was reported to be diagnosed by the classifier with high specificity and sensitivity in both the original and validation cohorts. In a later analysis, over 15,000 TCR beta sequences were associated with specific HLA alleles at a false discovery rate of 0.05. V-gene and J-gene trimming of TCR beta chains was associated with a missense DCLRE1C variant in a later genetic analysis, and the association was replicated in an independent cohort. The study listed approximately 150 TCR beta chains as associated with cytomegalovirus. According to a later analysis, parvovirus B19, influenza, CMV and Epstein-Barr virus appeared linked to several top co-occurrence clusters. An earlier analysis of around 600 of the donors showed that most TCR beta V segments appeared in productive rearrangements either about 87% or about 30% of the time, which broadly matched IMGT annotations. A cluster of highly shared sequence variants was judged likely to be a technical artifact of the sequencing pipeline. The 87-base-pair reads could not distinguish some IMGT-functional V segments, including TRBV6-2 and TRBV6-3, so those segments were excluded. Most CMV-associated TCR beta chains appeared to be HLA-restricted in a later analysis, and the HLA associations seemed to be driven largely by CMV exposure. HLA typing was unavailable for some donors at each locus, so association tests used only the typed subset. The earlier analysis of almost 600 of the donors excluded approximately 15 rarely observed V segments, including chromosome 9 orphons, because counts were too low. In this cohort, only TCR beta chains were sequenced, and detectable features were limited by the absence of alpha or paired-chain data. Assigning TCR associations to individual alleles was difficult when HLA alleles, especially DR and DQ, strongly co-occurred. The authors suggested that the approach could potentially be extended to other disease states and immunological phenotypes. Three of the identified cytomegalovirus-associated TCR beta chains were confirmed in vitro to be specific for cytomegalovirus antigens. Roughly uniform sequencing depth across donors was assumed in presence/absence analyses, although this assumption may not hold. In a later analysis, HLA-associated TCR beta chains were found to be more clonally expanded and to have lower generation probabilities than equally common non-associated chains. Most TCR sequences were seen in very few donors, while some public TCRs were found in many individuals. In a later analysis, the rate of TCR association differed among HLA loci, with DRB1 alleles having the most associated TCRs and HLA-C alleles having the fewest.

The cohort consisted of 650 to 700 healthy bone marrow donors. All cohort members were sampled while nominally healthy, although unrecorded immune exposures were likely present. The donor tested CMV seropositive, placing the donor among the 250 to 350 seropositive members of the cohort. A peripheral blood sample was collected from each donor, and TCR beta sequencing was performed on peripheral blood mononuclear cells. Genomic DNA extraction from the blood cell samples was performed with the Qiagen DNeasy Blood Extraction Kit. In the case of this clone: Its antigen is still unknown. Base qualities are not at hand, and no much larger clone is one base apart.

Sequencing was carried out using PBMCs. This clonotype was obtained from a young man in good health and CMV-seropositive. In this chain, TRBV6-1 is recombined with TRBJ2-1, and TRBD2 matches 8 of the central bases. Here is the DNA: TGTGCCAGCAGTGAAGCGCTTCACGAACTAGCGGAAACGGAGCAGTTCTTC. Its translation reads: CASSEALHELAETEQFF.